The clone carrying this T cell receptor beta chain was seen once. This sample was included in a study of T cell responses to AZD1222 COVID-19 vaccine. The CDR3 consists of 12 residues. Germline assignment: CDR1 SGHTA and CDR2 FQGNSA. V shed 3 bases, J shed 7 bases, and the junction held 2 bases outside the gene matches. Assay: immunoSEQ multiplex PCR; the TCRdb copy retains only in-frame clones and omits some. The sample carries about 110,000 clones, nearly 90% recorded once. The rearrangement links TRBV7-2 to TRBJ1-2; the match to TRBD1 covers 7 bases. The sequence was obtained from an adult who received the AZD1222 COVID-19 vaccine. Sample: peripheral blood, taken 28 days after the second AZD1222 dose. The CDR3 nucleotides read TGTGCCAGCAGCTTGACAGGGTTTGGCTACACCTTC. Protein sequence: CASSLTGFGYTF. Complete variable domain (other parts from reference TRBV7-2 and TRBJ1-2): GAGVSQSPSNKVTEKGKDVELRCDPISGHTALYWYRQSLGQGLEFLIYFQGNSAPDKSGLPSDRFSAERTGGSVSTLTIQRTQQEDSAVYLCASSLTGFGYTFGSGTRLTVV.